This T cell receptor (beta chain) came from a study of OX40 agonist ivuxolimab in advanced cancers. Study-wide points: In a subset of nonresponders, normalized T-cell clonal expansion was also low. Expanded clones were, on average, more numerous among CD8+ T cells than CD4+. Among the lowest peripheral clonal expansion occurred in 0.1-3.0 mg/kg partial responders.

For this clone: The antigen is undetermined.

CDR3 length: 13 residues. Germline V gene lookup returns CDR1 MGHRA and CDR2 YSYEKL. The V gene lost 4 bases and the J gene lost 5 bases, with 9 bases spanning the gap. The data were produced by immunoSEQ multiplex PCR, yet TCRdb's version contains in-frame clones alone and is incomplete. This table holds approximately 110,000 clones, 85% to 95% found once. The chain links TRBV4-1 to TRBJ2-1, with D uncertain. This receptor was taken from an adult with an advanced solid tumor such as melanoma, head and neck, liver or kidney cancer. The source material was CD4+ or CD8+ T cells sorted from blood, sampled in a trial of the OX40 agonist ivuxolimab. The CDR3 protein is CASSRWSDNEQFF. DNA of the CDR3: TGCGCCAGCAGCCGGTGGTCCGACAATGAGCAGTTCTTC.